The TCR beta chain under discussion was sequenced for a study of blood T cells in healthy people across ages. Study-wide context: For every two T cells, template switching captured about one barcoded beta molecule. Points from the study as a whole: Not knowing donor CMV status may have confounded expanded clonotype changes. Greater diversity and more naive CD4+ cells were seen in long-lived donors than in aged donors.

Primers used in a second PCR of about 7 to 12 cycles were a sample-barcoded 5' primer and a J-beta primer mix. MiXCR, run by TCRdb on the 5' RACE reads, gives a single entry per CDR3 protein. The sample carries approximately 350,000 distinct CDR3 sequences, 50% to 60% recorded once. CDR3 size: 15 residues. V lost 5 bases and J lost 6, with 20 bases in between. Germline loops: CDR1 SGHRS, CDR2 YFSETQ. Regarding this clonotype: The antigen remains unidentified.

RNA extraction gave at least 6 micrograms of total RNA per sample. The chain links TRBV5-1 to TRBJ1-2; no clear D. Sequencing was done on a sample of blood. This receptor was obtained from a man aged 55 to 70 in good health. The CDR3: CASRSRVQREDGYTF. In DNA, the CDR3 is TGCGCCAGCAGATCTAGGGTACAGAGAGAGGATGGCTACACCTTC.